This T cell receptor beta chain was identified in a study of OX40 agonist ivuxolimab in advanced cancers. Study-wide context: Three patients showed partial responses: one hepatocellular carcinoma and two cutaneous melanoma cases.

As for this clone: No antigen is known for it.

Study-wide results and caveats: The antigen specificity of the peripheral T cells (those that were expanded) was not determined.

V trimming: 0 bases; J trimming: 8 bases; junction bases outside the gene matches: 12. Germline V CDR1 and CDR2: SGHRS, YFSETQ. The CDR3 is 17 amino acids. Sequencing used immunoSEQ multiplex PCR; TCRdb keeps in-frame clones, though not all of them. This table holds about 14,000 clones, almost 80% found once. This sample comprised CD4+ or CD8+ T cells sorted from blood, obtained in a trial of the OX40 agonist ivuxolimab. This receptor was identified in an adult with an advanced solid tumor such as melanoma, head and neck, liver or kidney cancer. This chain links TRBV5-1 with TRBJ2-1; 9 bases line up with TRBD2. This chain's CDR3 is CASSLGVWREGVDEQFF. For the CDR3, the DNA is TGCGCCAGCAGCTTGGGTGTGTGGCGGGAGGGCGTGGATGAGCAGTTCTTC.